This TCR beta chain was retrieved from a study of T cells in Graves' hyperthyroidism and ophthalmopathy. The CDR3 is 14 residues long. Germline lookup yields CDR1 SSHAT and CDR2 FNYEAQ (reference sequence). With regard to this clonotype: Its antigen is unidentified. The germline gene is not matched at one end of the junction; a read error may be the cause.

Researchers took RNA transcripts and amplified the TCR beta CDR3 regions from them. HTBI primers drove first-round RT-PCR of the TCR CDR3. TCRdb redid the calling of the multiplex PCR reads with MiXCR, one entry per CDR3 protein. The sample holds 700,000 to 850,000 distinct CDR3 sequences, under 45% seen once. General study results and limits: The model foresaw ophthalmopathy a median 6.5 months prior to onset.

The chain uses TRBV7-7 and TRBJ2-1; 11 nucleotides line up with TRBD2. The specimen was blood. This receptor was identified in a woman aged 40 to 50 with Graves' hyperthyroidism. The CDR3 spells CASNGLAGYNEQFF. CDR3 bases: TGTGCTAGCAACGGACTAGCGGGTTACAATGAGCAGTTCTTC.